This TCR beta chain was sequenced in a study of T cell responses to AZD1222 COVID-19 vaccine. A word on this clone: The antigen remains unidentified.

The data were produced by immunoSEQ multiplex PCR, yet TCRdb's version contains in-frame clones alone and is incomplete. The data hold approximately 210,000 clones, with approximately 93% observed a single time. Study conclusions and caveats: Vaccine-related CD4 TCRs covered spike, predominating at 160-218 and 743-854.

This TCR was sampled from an adult who received the AZD1222 COVID-19 vaccine. The specimen was peripheral blood, collected 28 days after the second AZD1222 dose.

CDR3 DNA sequence: TGTGCCAGCAGCTTGTCAACAGGGGGTTCGGACACTGAAGCTTTCTTT. This encodes CASSLSTGGSDTEAFF. The V call is TRBV28, the J call TRBJ1-1, with TRBD1 matching 8 bases. This CDR3 has 16 amino acids. CDR1 is MDHEN, CDR2 SYDVKM, per germline. V dropped 6 bases and J dropped 3; count of bases not matched to a gene: 12.